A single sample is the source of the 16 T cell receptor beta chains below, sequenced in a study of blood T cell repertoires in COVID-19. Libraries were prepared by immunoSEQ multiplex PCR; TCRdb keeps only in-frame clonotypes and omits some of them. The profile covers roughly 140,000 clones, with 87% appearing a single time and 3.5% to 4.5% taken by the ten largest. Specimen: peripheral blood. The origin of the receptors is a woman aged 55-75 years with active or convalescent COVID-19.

The CDR3 is CASSRGTHTDTQYF. CDR3 nucleotide sequence: TGTGCCAGCAGTCGTGGGACTCACACAGATACGCAGTATTTT. V usage is TRBV6-5 and J usage is TRBJ2-3; a possible D gene is TRBD2 (6 bases). The CDR3 contains 14 residues. CDR1 and CDR2 (germline): MNHEY, SVGAGI. The V gene lost 5 bases and the J gene lost 2 bases, with 11 bases spanning the gap.

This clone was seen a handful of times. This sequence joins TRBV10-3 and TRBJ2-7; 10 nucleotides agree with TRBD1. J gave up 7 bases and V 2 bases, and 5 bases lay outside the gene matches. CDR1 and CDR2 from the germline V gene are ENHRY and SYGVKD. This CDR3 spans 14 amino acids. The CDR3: CAISEQTGGYEQYF. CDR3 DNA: TGTGCCATCAGTGAGCAGACAGGGGGCTATGAGCAGTACTTC.

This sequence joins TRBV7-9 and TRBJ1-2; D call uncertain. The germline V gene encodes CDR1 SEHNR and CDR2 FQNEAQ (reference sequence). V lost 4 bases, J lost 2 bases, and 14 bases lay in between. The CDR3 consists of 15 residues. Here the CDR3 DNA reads TGTGCCAGCAGCTCAAGTAGTGCACAGAACTATGGCTACACCTTC. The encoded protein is CASSSSSAQNYGYTF.

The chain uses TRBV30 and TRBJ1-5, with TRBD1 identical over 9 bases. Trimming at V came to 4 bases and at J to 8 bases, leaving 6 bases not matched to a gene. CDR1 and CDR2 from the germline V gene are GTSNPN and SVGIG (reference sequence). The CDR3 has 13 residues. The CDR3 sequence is CAWTMDRGKPQHF. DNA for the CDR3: TGTGCCTGGACTATGGACAGGGGTAAGCCCCAGCATTTT.

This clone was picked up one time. CDR3 nucleotide sequence: TGTGCCAGTAGTTTCTGGACAGGGGAGGACTATGGCTACACCTTC. As protein: CASSFWTGEDYGYTF. The chain combines TRBV19 with TRBJ1-2; 9 bases fit TRBD1. The CDR3 has 15 residues. Germline V lookup: CDR1 LNHDA, CDR2 SQIVND (reference sequence). The V gene end was trimmed by 5 bases and the J gene end by 3 bases; junction bases not matched to a gene: 7.

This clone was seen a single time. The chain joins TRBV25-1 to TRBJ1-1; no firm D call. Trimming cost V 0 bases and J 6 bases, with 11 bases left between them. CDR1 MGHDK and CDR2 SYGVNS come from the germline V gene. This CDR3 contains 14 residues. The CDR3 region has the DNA TGTGCCAGCAGTGAATACGGCGTGCGGCCTGAAGCTTTCTTT. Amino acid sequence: CASSEYGVRPEAFF.

The CDR3 protein is CASSPDRYAGNTIYF. The CDR3 bases are TGTGCCAGCAGCCCAGACAGGTATGCCGGAAACACCATATATTTT. J is TRBJ1-3 and V is TRBV13; TRBD1 might be the D (6 bases). V lost 5 bases and J lost 4, with 15 bases in between. This CDR3 spans 15 amino acids. The germline gives CDR1 PRHDT, CDR2 FYEKMQ (reference sequence).

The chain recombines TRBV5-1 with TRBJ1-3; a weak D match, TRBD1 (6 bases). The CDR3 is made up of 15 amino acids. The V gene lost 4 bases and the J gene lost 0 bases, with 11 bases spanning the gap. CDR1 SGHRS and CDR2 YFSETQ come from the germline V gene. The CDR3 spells CASSQGQLSGNTIYF. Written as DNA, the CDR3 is TGCGCCAGCAGCCAAGGACAGCTCTCTGGAAACACCATATATTTT.

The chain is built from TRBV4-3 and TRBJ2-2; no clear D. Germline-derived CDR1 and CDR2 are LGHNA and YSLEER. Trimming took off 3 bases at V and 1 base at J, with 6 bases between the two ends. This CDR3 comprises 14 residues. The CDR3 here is CASSQSRNTGELFF. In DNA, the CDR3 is TGCGCCAGCAGCCAGAGTAGGAACACCGGGGAGCTGTTTTTT.

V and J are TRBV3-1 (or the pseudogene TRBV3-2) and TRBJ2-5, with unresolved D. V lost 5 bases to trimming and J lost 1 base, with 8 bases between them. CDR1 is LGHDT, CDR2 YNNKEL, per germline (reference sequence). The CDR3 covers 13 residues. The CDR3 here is CASSAPGQETQYF. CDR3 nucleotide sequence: TGTGCCAGCAGCGCCCCAGGCCAAGAGACCCAGTACTTC.

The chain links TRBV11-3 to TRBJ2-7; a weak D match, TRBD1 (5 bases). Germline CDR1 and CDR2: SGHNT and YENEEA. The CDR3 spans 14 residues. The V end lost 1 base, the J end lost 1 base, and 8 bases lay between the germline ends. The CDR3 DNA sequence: TGTGCCAGCAGCTTAGGGGGCGCATCCTACGAGCAGTACTTC. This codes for CASSLGGASYEQYF.

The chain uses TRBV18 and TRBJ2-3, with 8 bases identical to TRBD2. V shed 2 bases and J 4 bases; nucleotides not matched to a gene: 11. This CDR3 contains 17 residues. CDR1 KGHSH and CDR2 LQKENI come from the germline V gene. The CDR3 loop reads CASSPNPGGESADTQYF. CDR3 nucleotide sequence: TGTGCCAGCTCACCAAACCCCGGGGGGGAATCAGCAGATACGCAGTATTTT.

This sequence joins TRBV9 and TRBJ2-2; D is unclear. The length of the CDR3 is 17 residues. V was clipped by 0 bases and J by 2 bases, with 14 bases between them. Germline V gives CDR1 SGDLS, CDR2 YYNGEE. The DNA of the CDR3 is TGTGCCAGCAGCGTAGCTCTCGCGGTTGATAACACCGGGGAGCTGTTTTTT. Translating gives CASSVALAVDNTGELFF.

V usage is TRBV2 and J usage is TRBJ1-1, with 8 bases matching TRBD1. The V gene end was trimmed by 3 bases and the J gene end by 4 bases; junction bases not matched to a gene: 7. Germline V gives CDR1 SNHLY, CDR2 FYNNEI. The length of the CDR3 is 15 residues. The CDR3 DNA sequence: TGTGCCAGCAGTGAGAGTCAGGGGGCCGGCACTGAAGCTTTCTTT. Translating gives CASSESQGAGTEAFF.

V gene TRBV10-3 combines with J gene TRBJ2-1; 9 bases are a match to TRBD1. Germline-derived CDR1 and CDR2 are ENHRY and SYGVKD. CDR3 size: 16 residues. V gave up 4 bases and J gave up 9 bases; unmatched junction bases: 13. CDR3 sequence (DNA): TGTGCCATCAGTGCATCGGAACAGGGGGCAGTCGGTGAGCAGTTCTTC. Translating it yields CAISASEQGAVGEQFF.

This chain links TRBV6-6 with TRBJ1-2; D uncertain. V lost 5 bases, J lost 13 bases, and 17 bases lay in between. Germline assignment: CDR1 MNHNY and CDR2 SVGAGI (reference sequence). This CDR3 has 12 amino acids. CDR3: CASSPLGDRSTF. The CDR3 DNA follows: TGTGCCAGCAGTCCCCTAGGAGACCGAAGCACCTTC.